This T cell receptor beta chain emerged from a study of beta chain features in type 1 diabetes. Germline CDR1 and CDR2: LGHNA and YNFKEQ. CDR3 length equals 13 residues. V was clipped by 0 bases and J by 12 bases, with 15 bases between them. Expressed TCRB transcripts got sequenced, as all isolated RNA was reverse transcribed. Around 4 million reads per sample were averaged for naive, central memory and regulatory samples. Clones were read by immunoSEQ multiplex PCR, and TCRdb kept only the in-frame ones, dropping some. The table shows hundreds of thousands of clones, with approximately 10% occurring only once. The study's findings and limits: TCRB CDR3s from Type 1 diabetes patients were moderately but significantly shorter in all four CD4+ subsets.

There are a few counts of this clone. Antigen unknown. The V and J genes are TRBV4-2 and TRBJ2-7, with D uncertain. Specimen: naive CD4+ T cells from blood. The TCR originated in a woman aged 25 to 39 in good health. Written as DNA, the CDR3 is TGTGCCAGCAGCCAAGACGAAGACACCGGTCCGTACTTC. It specifies CASSQDEDTGPYF.